A selection of T cell receptor beta chains follows, all from one sample in a study of cytomegalovirus exposure and HLA in healthy donors. The method was immunoSEQ multiplex PCR; TCRdb's version includes in-frame clones alone and lacks a portion of them. The sample has about 120,000 clones, 90% to 97% seen once. The source material was PBMCs. These receptors all come from a man between 18 and 35 years old in good health and CMV-seronegative. Both conserved end residues are part of each CDR3. The order of the fields is clone size, J gene, D gene, V gene, CDR3 protein, CDR3 DNA. D genes are given only for firm matches. Part of the rows lack a size; the others show once, few, many or a class for expanded clones.

clone_size: .
j_call: TRBJ1-2
d_call: .
v_call: TRBV11-2
cdr3_aa: CASSLEGTTKGYTF
cdr3_nt: TGTGCCAGCAGCTTAGAGGGGACAACGAAGGGCTACACCTTC

clone_size: .
j_call: TRBJ2-7
d_call: TRBD2
v_call: TRBV6-5
cdr3_aa: CASSYLSGRAPYEQYF
cdr3_nt: TGTGCCAGCAGTTATCTCTCCGGGAGGGCCCCATACGAGCAGTACTTC

clone_size: .
j_call: TRBJ1-4
d_call: TRBD1
v_call: TRBV10-2
cdr3_aa: CASSEPSRDRAGGVLFF
cdr3_nt: TGCGCCAGCAGTGAGCCGTCCCGGGACAGGGCCGGGGGAGTTCTGTTTTTT

clone_size: .
j_call: TRBJ2-1
d_call: TRBD2
v_call: TRBV7-8
cdr3_aa: CASIGGDYNEQFF
cdr3_nt: TGTGCCTCCATCGGGGGGGACTACAATGAGCAGTTCTTC

clone_size: .
j_call: TRBJ2-7
d_call: TRBD1
v_call: TRBV14
cdr3_aa: CASSYKTGTGYEQYF
cdr3_nt: TGTGCCAGCAGTTATAAAACCGGGACAGGATACGAGCAGTACTTC

clone_size: .
j_call: TRBJ2-7
d_call: .
v_call: TRBV19
cdr3_aa: CASSRTSLSYEQYF
cdr3_nt: TGTGCCAGTAGTCGTACTAGTTTATCCTACGAGCAGTACTTC

clone_size: .
j_call: TRBJ2-7
d_call: .
v_call: TRBV30
cdr3_aa: CAWSGGAYEQYF
cdr3_nt: TGTGCCTGGAGTGGGGGGGCCTACGAGCAGTACTTC

clone_size: .
j_call: TRBJ2-7
d_call: TRBD2
v_call: TRBV7-2
cdr3_aa: CASSLVGGLAGSYEQYF
cdr3_nt: TGTGCCAGCAGCTTAGTGGGGGGGCTAGCGGGTAGCTACGAGCAGTACTTC

clone_size: .
j_call: TRBJ2-7
d_call: TRBD1
v_call: TRBV28
cdr3_aa: CASSPTGTGGGEQYF
cdr3_nt: TGTGCCAGCAGCCCGACCGGGACAGGGGGAGGCGAGCAGTACTTC

clone_size: .
j_call: TRBJ2-7
d_call: .
v_call: TRBV6-5
cdr3_aa: CASTPVRGYEQYF
cdr3_nt: TGTGCCAGCACTCCGGTCCGGGGCTACGAGCAGTACTTC

clone_size: .
j_call: TRBJ2-2
d_call: TRBD2
v_call: TRBV28
cdr3_aa: CASSFPSSGENTGELFF
cdr3_nt: TGTGCCAGCAGTTTCCCCTCTAGCGGGGAGAACACCGGGGAGCTGTTTTTT

clone_size: once
j_call: TRBJ2-5
d_call: .
v_call: TRBV29-1
cdr3_aa: CSGFVQETQYF
cdr3_nt: TGCAGCGGTTTCGTCCAAGAGACCCAGTACTTC

clone_size: .
j_call: TRBJ2-2
d_call: TRBD1
v_call: TRBV7-3
cdr3_aa: CASSPTPTGRTGELFF
cdr3_nt: TGTGCCAGCAGCCCGACCCCGACAGGGAGAACCGGGGAGCTGTTTTTT

clone_size: .
j_call: TRBJ2-7
d_call: TRBD2
v_call: TRBV9
cdr3_aa: CASSPASGASHEQYF
cdr3_nt: TGTGCCAGCAGCCCCGCTAGCGGGGCCTCCCACGAGCAGTACTTC

clone_size: .
j_call: TRBJ1-4
d_call: .
v_call: TRBV6-5
cdr3_aa: CASSYSRANEKLFF
cdr3_nt: TGTGCCAGCAGTTACTCGAGGGCAAATGAAAAACTGTTTTTT

clone_size: .
j_call: TRBJ2-1
d_call: .
v_call: TRBV7-9
cdr3_aa: CASSDGGDNEQFF
cdr3_nt: TGTGCCAGCTCGGACGGGGGTGACAATGAGCAGTTCTTC

clone_size: .
j_call: TRBJ2-5
d_call: .
v_call: TRBV5-6
cdr3_aa: CASSLGPARETQYF
cdr3_nt: TGTGCCAGCAGCTTGGGGCCAGCGAGAGAGACCCAGTACTTC

clone_size: .
j_call: TRBJ2-5
d_call: TRBD2
v_call: TRBV19
cdr3_aa: CASSIGLAGVGQETQYF
cdr3_nt: TGTGCCAGTAGTATAGGCCTAGCGGGAGTTGGTCAAGAGACCCAGTACTTC

clone_size: .
j_call: TRBJ1-5
d_call: .
v_call: TRBV5-1
cdr3_aa: CASSTDINQPQHF
cdr3_nt: TGCGCCAGCAGCACGGACATCAATCAGCCCCAGCATTTT

clone_size: once
j_call: TRBJ1-1
d_call: .
v_call: TRBV30
cdr3_aa: CAWNQGHTEAFF
cdr3_nt: TGTGCCTGGAATCAGGGGCACACTGAAGCTTTCTTT

clone_size: .
j_call: TRBJ1-1
d_call: .
v_call: TRBV29-1
cdr3_aa: CSGVTGNTEAFF
cdr3_nt: TGCAGCGGGGTGACAGGGAACACTGAAGCTTTCTTT

clone_size: .
j_call: TRBJ2-7
d_call: TRBD1
v_call: TRBV2
cdr3_aa: CAIDRGASYEQYF
cdr3_nt: TGTGCCATCGACAGGGGAGCATCCTACGAGCAGTACTTC

clone_size: .
j_call: TRBJ2-6
d_call: TRBD1
v_call: TRBV9
cdr3_aa: CASSVTGGMSGANVLTF
cdr3_nt: TGTGCCAGCAGCGTGACAGGGGGAATGTCTGGGGCCAACGTCCTGACTTTC

clone_size: .
j_call: TRBJ2-5
d_call: .
v_call: TRBV25-1
cdr3_aa: CASSETETINGETQYF
cdr3_nt: TGTGCCAGCAGTGAAACTGAGACTATTAACGGGGAGACCCAGTACTTC

clone_size: .
j_call: TRBJ1-2
d_call: TRBD1
v_call: TRBV28
cdr3_aa: CASRLDRPNYGYTF
cdr3_nt: TGTGCCAGCAGATTGGACAGGCCTAACTATGGCTACACCTTC

clone_size: .
j_call: TRBJ2-7
d_call: .
v_call: TRBV6-1
cdr3_aa: CASSIGVLPYEQYF
cdr3_nt: TGTGCCAGCAGTATAGGAGTTCTACCCTACGAGCAGTACTTC

clone_size: few
j_call: TRBJ2-1
d_call: TRBD1
v_call: TRBV7-3
cdr3_aa: CASSSQRDRGSSYNEQFF
cdr3_nt: TGTGCCAGCAGCTCACAGCGGGACAGGGGAAGCTCCTACAATGAGCAGTTCTTC

clone_size: once
j_call: TRBJ1-5
d_call: .
v_call: TRBV29-1
cdr3_aa: CSVTLTSSNQPQHF
cdr3_nt: TGCAGCGTCACCCTGACTAGTAGCAATCAGCCCCAGCATTTT

clone_size: .
j_call: TRBJ2-1
d_call: TRBD1
v_call: TRBV19
cdr3_aa: CASSALTGVAYNEQFF
cdr3_nt: TGTGCCAGTAGTGCCCTGACAGGGGTCGCCTACAATGAGCAGTTCTTC

clone_size: once
j_call: TRBJ2-7
d_call: .
v_call: TRBV6-6
cdr3_aa: CASNTGVMGSEQYF
cdr3_nt: TGTGCCAGCAATACCGGGGTTATGGGAAGCGAGCAGTACTTC

clone_size: .
j_call: TRBJ2-1
d_call: TRBD2
v_call: TRBV5-6
cdr3_aa: CASSLGTGTSATYNEQFF
cdr3_nt: TGTGCCAGCAGCTTGGGGACCGGGACTAGCGCAACCTACAATGAGCAGTTCTTC

clone_size: .
j_call: TRBJ2-1
d_call: .
v_call: TRBV5-1
cdr3_aa: CASRRGLTGNEQFF
cdr3_nt: TGCGCCAGCAGGAGGGGACTGACGGGGAATGAGCAGTTCTTC

clone_size: .
j_call: TRBJ2-1
d_call: .
v_call: TRBV7-3
cdr3_aa: CASSSTALGGQFF
cdr3_nt: TGTGCCAGCAGCTCAACCGCTCTGGGAGGGCAGTTCTTC

clone_size: .
j_call: TRBJ2-5
d_call: .
v_call: TRBV28
cdr3_aa: CASGRGDGRETQYF
cdr3_nt: TGTGCCAGCGGACGGGGAGATGGGCGAGAGACCCAGTACTTC

clone_size: .
j_call: TRBJ1-5
d_call: .
v_call: TRBV7-9
cdr3_aa: CASSPQGTGNQPQHF
cdr3_nt: TGTGCCAGCAGCCCACAGGGTACAGGCAATCAGCCCCAGCATTTT

clone_size: .
j_call: TRBJ1-2
d_call: .
v_call: TRBV29-1
cdr3_aa: CSVEPTDGYTF
cdr3_nt: TGCAGCGTTGAGCCTACAGATGGCTACACCTTC

clone_size: once
j_call: TRBJ1-4
d_call: TRBD1
v_call: TRBV6-5
cdr3_aa: CASSPIRGLGEKLFF
cdr3_nt: TGTGCCAGCAGCCCGATCAGGGGGCTGGGTGAAAAACTGTTTTTT

clone_size: few
j_call: TRBJ2-5
d_call: TRBD2
v_call: TRBV19
cdr3_aa: CASSMVGLAGGKSVRETQYF
cdr3_nt: TGTGCCAGTAGTATGGTTGGCCTAGCGGGAGGGAAGTCGGTGAGAGAGACCCAGTACTTC

clone_size: once
j_call: TRBJ2-7
d_call: TRBD2
v_call: TRBV27
cdr3_aa: CASSFGPGLALYEQYF
cdr3_nt: TGTGCCAGCAGTTTCGGACCGGGACTAGCGTTGTACGAGCAGTACTTC

clone_size: .
j_call: TRBJ2-1
d_call: .
v_call: TRBV20-1
cdr3_aa: CSARRGVEQFF
cdr3_nt: TGCAGTGCTAGACGGGGTGTCGAGCAGTTCTTC

clone_size: .
j_call: TRBJ1-5
d_call: .
v_call: TRBV15
cdr3_aa: CATSWRGALGQPQHF
cdr3_nt: TGTGCCACCAGCTGGCGGGGCGCTTTGGGTCAGCCCCAGCATTTT

clone_size: .
j_call: TRBJ2-5
d_call: .
v_call: TRBV6-6
cdr3_aa: CASTPPGSETQYF
cdr3_nt: TGTGCCAGCACTCCCCCGGGGTCGGAGACCCAGTACTTC

clone_size: once
j_call: TRBJ1-1
d_call: TRBD1
v_call: TRBV6-5
cdr3_aa: CASSETGGLSEAFF
cdr3_nt: TGTGCCAGCAGCGAAACAGGGGGCTTGAGTGAAGCTTTCTTT

clone_size: .
j_call: TRBJ1-1
d_call: TRBD1
v_call: TRBV18
cdr3_aa: CASSRQGANTEAFF
cdr3_nt: TGTGCCAGCTCCCGACAGGGAGCAAACACTGAAGCTTTCTTT

clone_size: once
j_call: TRBJ1-1
d_call: .
v_call: TRBV30
cdr3_aa: CAWDMRATEAFF
cdr3_nt: TGTGCCTGGGACATGAGGGCCACTGAAGCTTTCTTT

clone_size: .
j_call: TRBJ2-1
d_call: TRBD1
v_call: TRBV4-3
cdr3_aa: CASSQSGGQGYNEQFF
cdr3_nt: TGCGCCAGCAGCCAAAGTGGTGGACAGGGCTACAATGAGCAGTTCTTC

clone_size: .
j_call: TRBJ2-7
d_call: TRBD2
v_call: TRBV13
cdr3_aa: CASSSQEGGSNWQYF
cdr3_nt: TGTGCCAGCAGCTCCCAGGAGGGCGGGAGTAATTGGCAGTACTTC

clone_size: .
j_call: TRBJ2-7
d_call: .
v_call: TRBV7-8
cdr3_aa: CASSRGTAPPYEQYF
cdr3_nt: TGTGCCAGCAGCCGGGGGACAGCTCCCCCCTACGAGCAGTACTTC

clone_size: .
j_call: TRBJ2-1
d_call: .
v_call: TRBV9
cdr3_aa: CASSVDRVPSYNEQFF
cdr3_nt: TGTGCCAGCAGCGTAGACAGGGTCCCTTCCTACAATGAGCAGTTCTTC

clone_size: .
j_call: TRBJ2-3
d_call: .
v_call: TRBV5-1
cdr3_aa: CASSLESTGADTQYF
cdr3_nt: TGCGCCAGCAGCTTGGAAAGTACCGGGGCAGATACGCAGTATTTT

clone_size: .
j_call: TRBJ2-5
d_call: .
v_call: TRBV15
cdr3_aa: CATSSSSFKETQYF
cdr3_nt: TGTGCCACCAGCAGTTCCTCGTTTAAAGAGACCCAGTACTTC